This entry describes one T cell receptor (beta chain). The data are from a study of cytomegalovirus exposure and HLA in healthy donors. The primer mix had 60 Vbeta and 13 Jbeta primers. The protocol was immunoSEQ multiplex PCR, while the TCRdb copy is restricted to in-frame clones and leaves out a portion. Of under 90,000 clones listed, around three quarters are singletons. Nominally healthy donors provided the samples, though records likely missed some immune exposures. The CDR3 runs 21 residues. The junction had 17 bases not matched to a gene; V was cut back by 2 bases and J by 7 bases. Germline assignment: CDR1 LNHNV and CDR2 YYDKDF (reference sequence).

What was sequenced was PBMCs. J is TRBJ2-1 and V is TRBV15, with TRBD2 matching over 16 bases. This clonotype was obtained from a woman aged 50 to 60 in good health and CMV-seropositive. The CDR3 loop is CATSRTPGTSGGAWRNNEQFF. CDR3 DNA sequence: TGTGCCACCAGCAGAACCCCCGGGACTAGCGGGGGGGCTTGGAGGAATAATGAGCAGTTCTTC.